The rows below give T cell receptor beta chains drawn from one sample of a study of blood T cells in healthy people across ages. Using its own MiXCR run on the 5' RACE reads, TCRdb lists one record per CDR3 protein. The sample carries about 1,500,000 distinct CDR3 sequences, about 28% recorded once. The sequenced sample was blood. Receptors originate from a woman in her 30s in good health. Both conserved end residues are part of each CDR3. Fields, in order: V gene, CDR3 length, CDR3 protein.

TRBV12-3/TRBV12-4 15 CASSLSGPSFYEQYF
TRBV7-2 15 CASSAKIWVSTEAFF
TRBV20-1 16 CSARPGLAGPYNEQFF
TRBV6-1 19 CASSARGTSGRAANNEQFF
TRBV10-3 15 CAIMTQASSYNEQFF
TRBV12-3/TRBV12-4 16 CASSFPPGKSFNEQFF
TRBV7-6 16 CASSHGRRSGTDTQYF
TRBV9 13 CASSPYRGYGYTF
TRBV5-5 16 CASSSKTGTPTDTQYF
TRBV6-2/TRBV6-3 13 CASSFVNVNEQFF
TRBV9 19 CASSVSSGTSGVSYNEQFF
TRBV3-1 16 CAGSQDGPANTGELFF
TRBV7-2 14 CASSLGLMDYGYTF
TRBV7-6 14 CASSLGTVPETQYF
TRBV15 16 CATSSVFRDYSYEQYF
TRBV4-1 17 CASRRDIAGVNTGELFF
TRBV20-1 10 CSQQTDTQYF
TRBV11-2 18 CASRTLSVLGGFSGELFF
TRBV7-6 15 CASSLESTGGKEQYF
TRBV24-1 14 CATRDPGTSHKQFF
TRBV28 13 CASSQTDRGAQYF
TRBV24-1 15 CATSAKGETYNEQFF
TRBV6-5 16 CASSFRWEGAFSPLHF